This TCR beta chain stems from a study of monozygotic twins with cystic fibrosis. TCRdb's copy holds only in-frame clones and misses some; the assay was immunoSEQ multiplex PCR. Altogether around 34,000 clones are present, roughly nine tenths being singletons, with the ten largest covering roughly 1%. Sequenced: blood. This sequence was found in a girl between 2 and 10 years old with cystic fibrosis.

CDR3 amino acids: CASSEEGAPGPQHF. In nucleotides, the CDR3 is TGTGCCAGCAGTGAAGAGGGAGCTCCTGGGCCCCAGCATTTT. The J gene is TRBJ1-5, the V gene TRBV6-1, with D uncertain. The CDR3 spans 14 residues. Looked up from germline, CDR1 is MNHNS and CDR2 is SASEGT. V was clipped by 1 base and J by 9 bases, with 13 bases between them.